This T cell receptor beta chain appears in the sequencing data of a study of T cells in Graves' hyperthyroidism and ophthalmopathy. Study-level points and caveats: Most thyroid clonotypes that were expanded above 0.001 also turned up in blood. Separation of ophthalmopathy from stable hyperthyroidism was achieved by a 13 V-J model.

This clonotype has more than one count but fewer than ten. No antigen is known for it. The V segment lost 6 bases and the J segment 0 bases; nucleotides outside the gene matches: 4. CDR3 size: 13 residues. CDR1 is SQVTM and CDR2 is ANQGSEA in the germline V gene. Researchers defined stable Graves' hyperthyroidism as no ophthalmopathy progression within 18 months. Uncontrolled infection, other autoimmune disease, pregnancy or lactation led to exclusion. What was amplified from RNA transcripts were TCR beta CDR3 regions. The TCR CDR3 first-round RT-PCR relied on the HTBI primer set. TCRdb analysed the multiplex PCR reads with MiXCR anew, one entry per CDR3 protein. The table shows about 620,000 distinct CDR3 sequences, with 15% to 20% occurring only once.

The rearrangement joins TRBV29-1 to TRBJ2-7, with TRBD1 matching 8 bases. The sample was blood. The TCR sequence derives from a woman younger than 45 with Graves' hyperthyroidism. The CDR3 spells CSVEDRVSYEQYF. The DNA of the CDR3 is TGCAGCGTCGAGGACAGGGTCTCCTACGAGCAGTACTTC.